A single sample gave rise to the 18 T cell receptor beta chains below, sequenced in a study of T-cell memory formation after mild COVID-19. TCRdb redid the calling of the 5' RACE reads with MiXCR, one entry per CDR3 protein. This sample has approximately 500,000 distinct CDR3 sequences; approximately 23% occur once, and the top ten carry around 12%. Sequencing input: PBMCs or a T cell subset sorted from them (not recorded which). Every receptor here comes from an adult woman who had mild COVID-19 (a few samples of this study predate the infection). Cell type and time point are not known.

The sample holds a few counts of this clonotype. V gene TRBV12-3 or TRBV12-4 combines with J gene TRBJ1-1; D remains unclear. The CDR3 loop spans 12 amino acids. V lost 7 bases to trimming and J lost 10 bases, with 16 bases between them. CDR3 nucleotide sequence: TGTGCCAGCACCGCTCAGGCGATAGCAGCTTTCTTT. This encodes CASTAQAIAAFF.

The table lists this clonotype with many counts. The chain has TRBV7-9 and TRBJ2-7; D tentatively fits TRBD1 or TRBD2 (5 bases each). CDR1 and CDR2 from the germline V gene are SEHNR and FQNEAQ (reference sequence). V lost 5 bases and J lost 4, with 12 bases in between. The CDR3 is 13 amino acids. CDR3: CASSPRDAYEQYF. Here the CDR3 DNA reads TGTGCCAGCAGCCCCCGGGACGCTTACGAGCAGTACTTC. The whole variable domain, remainder taken from reference TRBV7-9 and TRBJ2-7, is DTGVSQNPRHKITKRGQNVTFRCDPISEHNRLYWYRQTLGQGPEFLTYFQNEAQLEKSRLLSDRFSAERPKGSFSTLEIQRTEQGDSAMYLCASSPRDAYEQYFGPGTRLTVT.

In its sample, this clonotype was seen a few times. The rearrangement uses TRBV2 and TRBJ1-1; TRBD1 might be the D (5 bases). Germline V gives CDR1 SNHLY, CDR2 FYNNEI. CDR3 length: 14 residues. V was trimmed by 3 bases and J by 1 base, leaving 9 bases between them. The CDR3 region is CASSEYRRNTEAFF. The CDR3 DNA sequence: TGTGCCAGCAGTGAGTACAGGAGGAACACTGAAGCTTTCTTT.

This clonotype was counted only a few times. The chain carries TRBV2 and TRBJ2-2; 7 bases fit TRBD1. V trimming: 1 base; J trimming: 5 bases; junction bases outside the gene matches: 7. This CDR3 is 16 amino acids long. Per the germline V gene, CDR1 is SNHLY and CDR2 is FYNNEI. This CDR3 is CASSEDDRDETGELFF. The CDR3 DNA reads TGTGCCAGCAGTGAAGATGACAGGGACGAAACCGGGGAGCTGTTTTTT.

V is TRBV24-1 and J is TRBJ2-1; 8 bases are a match to TRBD2. CDR1 and CDR2 from the germline V gene are KGHDR and SFDVKD. The CDR3 is made up of 16 amino acids. With 4 bases clipped from V and 7 bases from J, the junction kept 11 bases outside the gene matches. The DNA for the CDR3 is TGTGCCACCAGTGACATTTTGGGGACTAGTAGGAATGAGCAGTTCTTC. Translated: CATSDILGTSRNEQFF.

The chain combines TRBV12-3 or TRBV12-4 with TRBJ1-1; no definite D call. Trimming stripped 2 bases from V and 4 bases from J, with 8 bases between. CDR3 length equals 13 residues. CDR3 in amino acids: CASSLKGPTEAFF. The CDR3 DNA sequence: TGTGCCAGCAGTTTAAAGGGTCCCACTGAAGCTTTCTTT.

The chain employs TRBV12-3 or TRBV12-4 and TRBJ2-3; D gene unclear. Trimming removed 5 bases at V and 6 bases at J, with 9 bases between. CDR3 length: 12 residues. CDR3 in amino acids: CASSPGWDTQYF. CDR3 nucleotides: TGTGCCAGCAGTCCAGGTTGGGATACGCAGTATTTT.

The chain uses TRBV6-2 or TRBV6-3 and TRBJ2-7; TRBD2 is a possible D gene (6 bases). Germline CDR1 is MNHEY and CDR2 is SVGEGT. There are 15 residues in the CDR3. Trimming took off 2 bases at V and 5 bases at J, with 16 bases between the two ends. As DNA, the CDR3 is TGTGCCAGCAGTTACCTGGGGGGACCGGCCCACGAGCAGTACTTC. It translates to CASSYLGGPAHEQYF.

This clonotype showed up just a few times. This rearrangement joins TRBV7-2 to TRBJ2-1; 10 bases line up with TRBD2. CDR3 length: 17 amino acids. After removal of 1 base from V and 9 bases from J, the junction contained 12 bases not matched to a gene. CDR1 is SGHTA, CDR2 FQGNSA, per germline. The CDR3 DNA reads TGTGCCAGCAGCTTAGACTTGTCTAGCGGGAGTAAGCGTGAGCAGTTCTTC. It codes for CASSLDLSSGSKREQFF.

This clonotype was counted between two and nine times. The chain has TRBV5-1 and TRBJ2-7; TRBD2 matches 10 bases. The V gene's germline CDR1 is SGHRS and CDR2 YFSETQ. V lost 4 bases, J lost 4 bases, and 8 bases stayed unmatched. This CDR3 spans 15 amino acids. CDR3 in DNA: TGCGCCAGCAGCCCCAGCGGGGGGGCTTGGTACGAGCAGTACTTC. Amino acids: CASSPSGGAWYEQYF.

The chain recombines TRBV7-3 with TRBJ2-2; D remains ambiguous. The CDR3 is made up of 13 amino acids. Trimming left V 0 bases short and J 6 bases short, with 5 bases between. Germline V gene lookup returns CDR1 SGHTA and CDR2 FQGTGA. CDR3 amino acids: CASSLTVPGELFF. CDR3 DNA: TGTGCCAGCAGCTTAACGGTACCCGGGGAGCTGTTTTTT.

This clonotype was detected a few times. This sequence joins TRBV5-1 and TRBJ2-5, with TRBD2 matching over 10 bases. Germline V gene lookup returns CDR1 SGHRS and CDR2 YFSETQ. Trimming cost V 4 bases and J 2 bases; bases outside gene matches: 8. The CDR3 runs to 16 residues. CDR3 bases: TGCGCCAGCAGCCCGGGGACTAGCGTCACTCAAGAGACCCAGTACTTC. This translates into CASSPGTSVTQETQYF.

The rearrangement links TRBV27 to TRBJ2-2, with D maybe TRBD1 (5 bases). The CDR3 sequence is 13 residues long. Germline-derived CDR1 and CDR2 are MNHEY and SMNVEV (reference sequence). V lost 7 bases, J lost 0 bases, and 6 bases lay in between. The CDR3, as DNA: TGTGCCAGCACGACAGCGAACACCGGGGAGCTGTTTTTT. Its translation is CASTTANTGELFF.

This clonotype was counted only a few times. This chain links TRBV12-3 or TRBV12-4 with TRBJ2-3; a weak D match, TRBD2 (6 bases). V was trimmed by 2 bases and J by 3 bases, leaving 12 bases between them. The CDR3 has 15 amino acids. The CDR3 spells CASSLLRGGTDTQYF. CDR3 nucleotides: TGTGCCAGCAGTTTATTGCGGGGCGGTACAGATACGCAGTATTTT.

The rearrangement uses TRBV19 and TRBJ2-6; D may be TRBD2 (6 bases). This CDR3 comprises 17 residues. V was cut by 4 bases and J by 4 bases, with 17 bases left in between. CDR1 LNHDA and CDR2 SQIVND come from the germline V gene (reference sequence). For the CDR3, the DNA is TGTGCCAGTAGTACCCCCTACGGGAGTGGGGGGGCCAACGTCCTGACTTTC. Protein product: CASSTPYGSGGANVLTF. The full variable domain, completed using reference TRBV19 and TRBJ2-6, is DGGITQSPKYLFRKEGQNVTLSCEQNLNHDAMYWYRQDPGQGLRLIYYSQIVNDFQKGDIAEGYSVSREKKESFPLTVTSAQKNPTAFYLCASSTPYGSGGANVLTFGAGSRLTVL.

This clonotype was recorded many times. The chain recombines TRBV11-2 with TRBJ1-6, with D tentatively TRBD1 (5 bases). Per the germline V gene, CDR1 is SGHAT and CDR2 is FQNNGV. The CDR3 has 14 amino acids. Deletions cut 1 base from V and 10 bases from J, with 11 bases between. This chain's CDR3 is CASSLGGGKSPLHF. CDR3 sequence (DNA): TGTGCCAGCAGCTTAGGTGGGGGGAAGTCACCCCTCCACTTT.

The chain couples TRBV20-1 to TRBJ2-1, with 11 bases lining up with TRBD2. Germline CDR1 DFQATT, CDR2 SNEGSKA (reference sequence). V was clipped by 3 bases and J by 8 bases; unmatched bases: 3. CDR3 length: 13 amino acids. The CDR3 sequence is CSARWGLADEQFF. In DNA form, the CDR3 reads TGCAGTGCTAGGTGGGGACTAGCGGATGAGCAGTTCTTC.

In its sample, this clonotype was seen a few times. The chain couples TRBV7-8 to TRBJ2-7, with D unclear. The CDR3 sequence is 13 residues long. V was clipped by 6 bases and J by 2 bases, with 11 bases between them. The germline V gene has CDR1 SGHVS and CDR2 FQNEAQ. The CDR3 region has the DNA TGTGCCAGCAGGGCCGGGCTCACCTACGAGCAGTACTTC. Translating gives CASRAGLTYEQYF.